This T cell receptor beta chain was found in a study of T cell changes during pregnancy in multiple sclerosis. Germline V CDR1 and CDR2: MNHNY, SVGAGI (reference sequence). Trimming took 6 bases from V and 2 from J; bases not matched to a gene: 2. This CDR3 region has 13 residues. The method was immunoSEQ multiplex PCR; TCRdb's version includes in-frame clones alone and lacks a portion of them. In the table there are fewer than 90,000 clones, around 95% of which are singletons. The material was peripheral blood, obtained in the third trimester of pregnancy. The TCR was taken from a female donor in good health, enrolled as a control in a pregnancy study. The chain employs TRBV6-6 and TRBJ2-7; 9 bases align to TRBD1. This chain's CDR3 is CASSGTGPYEQYF. The CDR3 DNA reads TGTGCCAGCAGCGGGACAGGGCCCTACGAGCAGTACTTC.